Listed below are T cell receptor beta chains from one sample, sequenced in a study of shared clonotypes between healthy human individuals. TCRdb's table, derived via immunoSEQ multiplex PCR, lists solely in-frame clones and lacks some. The sample holds roughly 1,800,000 clones, approximately 95% seen once. The sample consisted of naive CD8+ T cells sorted from blood. The origin of the receptors is a man between 18 and 35 years old in good health. Each CDR3 is given with its conserved first and last residue. A D gene is named only where the DNA matches it firmly. Clone sizes are given selectively: once, few, many, or a class where the clone is expanded.

cdr3_nt	cdr3_aa	j_call	d_call	clone_size	v_call
TGCGCCAGCGGAGAGGTACGAAATTCCTACGAGCAGTACTTC	CASGEVRNSYEQYF	TRBJ2-7	-	once	TRBV4-3
TGTGCCAGCAGTGATGCCGCGTCGGCTAACGTCCTGACTTTC	CASSDAASANVLTF	TRBJ2-6	-	-	TRBV25-1
TGTGCCAGCAGCCCGAGTAGGGTTCGTCCTGAAGCTTTCTTT	CASSPSRVRPEAFF	TRBJ1-1	-	-	TRBV7-9
TGTGCCAGCAGCTTAGCCGGGTCCGGGGAGCTGTTTTTT	CASSLAGSGELFF	TRBJ2-2	-	few	TRBV7-6
TGTGCCAGCAGCGTAGCGGGGCCGCCGCCCCAGCATTTT	CASSVAGPPPQHF	TRBJ1-5	-	-	TRBV9
TGTGCCAGTAGTATCGGGGGAAACACTGAAGCTTTCTTT	CASSIGGNTEAFF	TRBJ1-1	-	-	TRBV19
TGTGCCAGCAGCTCGACGGAAGAAGAGACCCAGTACTTC	CASSSTEEETQYF	TRBJ2-5	-	-	TRBV7-9
TGTGCCAGCAGAGGACTAGCGGGAGGGCCAGAGCAGTTCTTC	CASRGLAGGPEQFF	TRBJ2-1	TRBD2	-	TRBV27
TGTGCCAGCAGTTTATCGGGTAGGGCAGCAGCTTACGAGGGGCAGTACTTC	CASSLSGRAAAYEGQYF	TRBJ2-7	-	-	TRBV27
TGTGCCAGCACCGGCAAACCCTATGGCTACACCTTC	CASTGKPYGYTF	TRBJ1-2	-	-	TRBV6-4
TGTGCCAGCAGTGCCAGTGGCTCCTACAATGAGCAGTTCTTC	CASSASGSYNEQFF	TRBJ2-1	-	-	TRBV2
TGTGCCAGCAGCTGGACTAGCGGGAGGGGGAATGAGCAGTTCTTC	CASSWTSGRGNEQFF	TRBJ2-1	TRBD2	-	TRBV5-5
TGTGCCAGCAGTTACTCGGGACAGGGGGATGAGCAGTTCTTC	CASSYSGQGDEQFF	TRBJ2-1	TRBD1	-	TRBV6-5
TGTGCCAGCAGTTTCGGGACAGCCAAAAACATTCAGTACTTC	CASSFGTAKNIQYF	TRBJ2-4	-	-	TRBV27
TGCGCCAGCAGACTTGGGGGGGGCGCAGAGACCCAGTACTTC	CASRLGGGAETQYF	TRBJ2-5	-	-	TRBV5-1
TGTGCCAGCAGCTTGGGTGGGGAGGCGAACACTGAAGCTTTCTTT	CASSLGGEANTEAFF	TRBJ1-1	-	-	TRBV5-6
TGTGCCAGCAGCCCCACTCTCAATGAGCAGTTCTTC	CASSPTLNEQFF	TRBJ2-1	-	-	TRBV9
TGTGCCAGCAGTTTGTTAACCTACGAGCAGTACTTC	CASSLLTYEQYF	TRBJ2-7	-	-	TRBV2
TGCGCCAGCAGTCAGGACAGGGCAGGCGAGCAGTACTTC	CASSQDRAGEQYF	TRBJ2-7	TRBD1	-	TRBV10-1
TGTGCCAGCAGCTTACAAGTAACCGGGGAGCTGTTTTTT	CASSLQVTGELFF	TRBJ2-2	-	-	TRBV11-2
TGTGCCAGCAGTTTAGGGCAGGGCCAGCATTTT	CASSLGQGQHF	TRBJ1-5	-	-	TRBV28
TGTGCCAGCAGTTACGGTCGGACCCAAGAGACCCAGTACTTC	CASSYGRTQETQYF	TRBJ2-5	-	-	TRBV6-5
TGTGCCAGCAGCTTCTCCGGGACAGGGGAGACCCAGTACTTC	CASSFSGTGETQYF	TRBJ2-5	TRBD1	-	TRBV5-6
TGTGCCAGCAGTTCTTTAGGTCGGGGGAGCCCGGACAATGAGCAGTTCTTC	CASSSLGRGSPDNEQFF	TRBJ2-1	-	-	TRBV7-9
TGTGCCACCAGCGCCCAACAGGGCCCTAACACCGGGGAGCTGTTTTTT	CATSAQQGPNTGELFF	TRBJ2-2	-	-	TRBV15
TGCGCCAGCAGCTCCCGGGACACGCCAGACACCATATATTTT	CASSSRDTPDTIYF	TRBJ1-3	-	once	TRBV5-1
TGTGCCACCAGCAGCGACAGTGGGGGTCAGCCCCAGCATTTT	CATSSDSGGQPQHF	TRBJ1-5	-	-	TRBV15
TGTGCCAGCAGTTTGACTAGCGGGACGACAAAGCAGTACTTC	CASSLTSGTTKQYF	TRBJ2-7	TRBD2	-	TRBV28
TGTGCCAGCAGCGATACTAGACTCGGAAGCGAGCAGTACTTC	CASSDTRLGSEQYF	TRBJ2-7	-	-	TRBV7-9
TGCAGCGTTGAAGATCGCAGGGACGTAAATGGCTACACCTTC	CSVEDRRDVNGYTF	TRBJ1-2	-	-	TRBV29-1
TGTGCCAGCAGCCAAGAGCTTGGCGGGGACGCCCCCGGGGAGCTGTTTTTT	CASSQELGGDAPGELFF	TRBJ2-2	-	-	TRBV4-2
TGTGCCAGCACTGATAGCGGGGGCTTCTACAATGAGCAGTTCTTC	CASTDSGGFYNEQFF	TRBJ2-1	TRBD2	-	TRBV2
TGTGCCAGCTCACCAATCGGGGAGTCGGCAGGGCGATACGAGCAGTACTTC	CASSPIGESAGRYEQYF	TRBJ2-7	-	-	TRBV18
TGTGCCAGCAGCCCCGGCTCGAACAGGGACGTGAACACTGAAGCTTTCTTT	CASSPGSNRDVNTEAFF	TRBJ1-1	-	few	TRBV14
TGTGCCAGCAGTTACGGGACCCCAATCTATGGCTACACCTTC	CASSYGTPIYGYTF	TRBJ1-2	-	-	TRBV6-5
TGTGCCAGCAGCCTCGGACAGGGGACATTGTACGAGCAGTACTTC	CASSLGQGTLYEQYF	TRBJ2-7	TRBD1	-	TRBV7-9
TGTGCCAGCAGCTTAGCCCGGACGTATCCTGGGGTCTTCTACGAGCAGTACTTC	CASSLARTYPGVFYEQYF	TRBJ2-7	-	-	TRBV7-9
TGTGCCAGCAGCTTAGAGTTAGCGGGGTCGGAGACCCAGTACTTC	CASSLELAGSETQYF	TRBJ2-5	TRBD2	-	TRBV7-8
TGTGCCAGCAGTTTCCCCACACAGGGGGGCCACGAGCAGTACTTC	CASSFPTQGGHEQYF	TRBJ2-7	TRBD1	-	TRBV13
TGTGCCAGCAGCTTTTGGGCGGGGTACGAGCAGTACTTC	CASSFWAGYEQYF	TRBJ2-7	-	-	TRBV7-2
TGCGCCAGCAGCCAAGTTTATGGCAGTTCATACGAGCAGTACTTC	CASSQVYGSSYEQYF	TRBJ2-7	-	-	TRBV4-3
TGTGCCAGCAGCTTGCCCCGAGCAGACCCGAACACTGAAGCTTTCTTT	CASSLPRADPNTEAFF	TRBJ1-1	-	-	TRBV5-4
TGTGCCAGCCAAGGAGAGTGGGGTGAAGCTTTCTTT	CASQGEWGEAFF	TRBJ1-1	-	-	TRBV19
TGTGCCTGGAGTATCTTGACAGGGCCAGGGGGCTACACCTTC	CAWSILTGPGGYTF	TRBJ1-2	TRBD1	-	TRBV30
TGCGCCAGCAGCTTGGGGGACTCGGGGTCACCCCTCCACTTT	CASSLGDSGSPLHF	TRBJ1-6	-	-	TRBV5-1
TGTGCCAGCAGTGAAGACCTGACTAACTATGGCTACACCTTC	CASSEDLTNYGYTF	TRBJ1-2	-	-	TRBV2